Each of the 27 T cell receptor beta chains below was sequenced from the same sample in a study of blood T cells in healthy people across ages. With a J-beta primer mix and a sample-barcoded 5' primer, a second PCR ran about 7 to 12 cycles. TCRdb used MiXCR to reprocess the 5' RACE reads, holding one entry per CDR3 protein. The sample yields hundreds of thousands of distinct CDR3 sequences, 22% seen once. Material for sequencing was blood. These receptors were collected from a man aged 65 to 79 in good health.

The chain joins TRBV29-1 to TRBJ2-2, with 11 bases aligning to TRBD1. This CDR3 is 14 amino acids long. Germline CDR1 is SQVTM and CDR2 is ANQGSEA. Germline trimming cut 7 bases from V and 4 bases from J; bases unmatched to any gene: 5. CDR3 nucleotides: TGCAGCGCAAGCGGACAGGGGGCCACCGGGGAGCTGTTTTTT. Translating it yields CSASGQGATGELFF.

V is TRBV7-8 and J is TRBJ1-5, with D perhaps matching TRBD1 (6 bases). From germline, CDR1 is SGHVS and CDR2 FQNEAQ. Between the trimmed V and J ends, which lost 5 bases and 9 bases, there was a span of 20 bases. This CDR3 comprises 15 residues. The CDR3 protein is CASSTRQVPLRPQHF. Here the CDR3 DNA reads TGTGCCAGCAGCACCCGACAGGTCCCGTTGAGGCCCCAGCATTTT.

This rearrangement joins TRBV12-3 or TRBV12-4 to TRBJ1-1, with a weak D call TRBD1 (5 bases). Trimming removed 4 bases at V and 6 bases at J, with 12 bases between. The CDR3 has 13 amino acids. CDR3 residues: CASSSRVPPEAFF. Written as DNA, the CDR3 is TGTGCCAGCAGTTCCAGGGTTCCCCCTGAAGCTTTCTTT.

This clonotype was detected only once. This chain joins TRBV20-1 and TRBJ1-2, with 8 bases that match TRBD1. Germline values: CDR1 DFQATT, CDR2 SNEGSKA (reference sequence). The ends lost 0 bases at V and 3 bases at J; junction bases unmatched: 6. CDR3 size: 15 residues. CDR3 region: CSARDLAGGYYGYTF. DNA for the CDR3: TGCAGTGCTAGAGATTTGGCAGGGGGCTACTATGGCTACACCTTC.

The gene calls are TRBV5-1 and TRBJ1-4; D is possibly TRBD1 (5 bases). Per the germline V gene, CDR1 is SGHRS and CDR2 is YFSETQ. The V end was cut by 4 bases, the J end by 8 bases, with 12 bases between. There are 13 residues in the CDR3. The DNA of the CDR3 is TGCGCCAGCAGCCGGGACGGCCGGGAAAAACTGTTTTTT. It encodes CASSRDGREKLFF.

This clonotype was seen a few times. The CDR3 end shows no conserved phenylalanine or tryptophan, and so a read error is likely. Because the CDR3's place on the DNA is in doubt, the DNA is left out and the CDR3 is given as listed by TCRdb. V is TRBV6-5 and J is TRBJ1-2; the table calls TRBD1, which could not be checked here. The CDR3 comprises 11 residues, both ends counted. From germline, CDR1 is MNHEY and CDR2 SVGAGI. The CDR3 loop reads CASSYGTGLTL.

This chain links TRBV5-1 with TRBJ1-2; 11 bases are a match to TRBD1. The CDR3 is 15 residues long. Germline CDR1 and CDR2: SGHRS and YFSETQ. Losses at the gene ends were 3 bases for V and 6 bases for J; bases not matched to a gene: 7. This chain's CDR3 is CASSSKDRGLNGYTF. DNA for the CDR3: TGCGCCAGCAGCTCCAAGGACAGGGGGCTGAATGGCTACACCTTC. The full variable domain, with the rest looked up from reference TRBV5-1 and TRBJ1-2, is KAGVTQTPRYLIKTRGQQVTLSCSPISGHRSVSWYQQTPGQGLQFLFEYFSETQRNKGNFPGRFSGRQFSNSRSEMNVSTLELGDSALYLCASSSKDRGLNGYTFGSGTRLTVV.

The CDR3 DNA follows: TGTGCCAGCAGCCGGGGACAGGGGATTAAAAAACTGTTTTTT. Amino acid sequence: CASSRGQGIKKLFF. The chain links TRBV14 to TRBJ1-4; TRBD1 matches 10 bases. This CDR3 region has 14 residues. Trimming took 4 bases from V and 9 from J; bases not matched to a gene: 5. Germline V gives CDR1 SGHDN, CDR2 FVKESK.

Notes on this clonotype: The junction does not match germline at one end; this may be a read error. The rearrangement links TRBV5-4 to TRBJ2-1, with TRBD1 matching over 9 bases. The assigned J gene may be wrong: the sequence end matches TRBJ2-5 better. The CDR3 length is 14 residues. CDR1 SGHNT and CDR2 YYREEE come from the germline V gene (reference sequence). The CDR3 spells CASSPRTGEEIQYF. The CDR3, as DNA: TGTGCCAGCAGCCCTCGGACAGGGGAAGAGATCCAGTACTTC.

This clonotype has at least ten counts. The chain recombines TRBV20-1 with TRBJ2-2, with a possible D match to TRBD2 (6 bases). Trimming cost V 0 bases and J 3 bases, with 11 bases left between them. Germline V gives CDR1 DFQATT, CDR2 SNEGSKA (reference sequence). The CDR3 sequence is 15 residues long. The CDR3 DNA follows: TGCAGTGCTAGAGATCGGCGGAGGGACACCGGGGAGCTGTTTTTT. Translating it yields CSARDRRRDTGELFF.

The chain carries TRBV11-2 and TRBJ2-7; D is perhaps TRBD2 (6 bases). The CDR3 runs 14 residues. The germline CDR1 and CDR2 sequences are SGHAT and FQNNGV. V was clipped by 7 bases and J by 2 bases, with 15 bases between them. In DNA, the CDR3 is TGTGCCAGCACCGGCACGGGGGTCACCTACGAGCAGTACTTC. This gives the protein CASTGTGVTYEQYF.

This sequence joins TRBV5-5 and TRBJ1-1, with 9 bases that match TRBD1. Trimming took 3 bases from V and 8 from J; bases not matched to a gene: 8. The CDR3 contains 14 residues. Germline-derived CDR1 and CDR2 are SGHKS and YYEKEE (reference sequence). The CDR3 bases are TGTGCCAGCAGCTCTGGAGCGGGACAGGGAGAAGCTTTCTTT. Amino acids: CASSSGAGQGEAFF. The full variable domain, its missing parts supplied by reference TRBV5-5 and TRBJ1-1, is DAGVTQSPTHLIKTRGQQVTLRCSPISGHKSVSWYQQVLGQGPQFIFQYYEKEERGRGNFPDRFSARQFPNYSSELNVNALLLGDSALYLCASSSGAGQGEAFFGQGTRLTVV.

The chain employs TRBV11-2 and TRBJ2-5; D is uncertain. Germline CDR1 reads SGHAT; CDR2 reads FQNNGV. The CDR3 runs 11 residues. V lost 6 bases to trimming and J lost 4 bases, with 6 bases between them. The CDR3 DNA reads as TGTGCCAGCAGTCACCGAGAGACCCAGTACTTC. This translates into CASSHRETQYF.

This chain links TRBV10-1 with TRBJ2-2; D is possibly TRBD1 (6 bases). V shed 6 bases and J shed 6 bases, with 14 bases lying between them. CDR3 length: 14 residues. CDR1 WNHNN and CDR2 SYGVQD come from the germline V gene (reference sequence). The CDR3 loop is CASRGQSLAGELFF. For the CDR3, the DNA is TGCGCCAGCAGAGGACAGTCGCTAGCCGGGGAGCTGTTTTTT.

The J gene is TRBJ2-1, the V gene TRBV21-1; the D segment call TRBD1 is taken from the table without a DNA check. TRBJ2-7 explains the end of the DNA better; the J call may be wrong. TRBV21-1 is an annotated pseudogene. This CDR3 contains 17 residues. The CDR3 sequence is CASSKWLGTPYSYEQYV. CDR3 sequence (DNA): TGTGCCAGCAGCAAATGGTTAGGGACACCATACTCCTACGAGCAGTACGTC.

V is TRBV6-5 and J is TRBJ2-1, with D uncertain. The J call is in doubt because the DNA end fits TRBJ2-5 better. Germline V lookup: CDR1 MNHEY, CDR2 SVGAGI. The CDR3 spans 16 residues. Here the CDR3 DNA reads TGTGCCAGCAGTTACGGGCGACCTGAGGTGGGGGAGACCCAGTACTTC. Its protein product is CASSYGRPEVGETQYF.

V usage is TRBV11-2 and J usage is TRBJ2-7, with 7 nucleotides matching TRBD2. The V and J ends lost 3 bases and 6 bases, in that order; junction bases with no gene match: 8. Germline assignment: CDR1 SGHAT and CDR2 FQNNGV. This CDR3 has 14 residues. The CDR3 DNA follows: TGTGCCAGCAGCTTGGGCACTAGCGCGGGCGAGCAGTACTTC. Its protein product is CASSLGTSAGEQYF.

A few counts support this clonotype. This sequence joins TRBV4-1 and TRBJ2-5; no reliable D call. Germline CDR1 MGHRA, CDR2 YSYEKL. CDR3 length: 14 amino acids. Trimming took 3 bases from V and 1 from J, leaving 9 bases between them. The CDR3, as DNA: TGCGCCAGCAGCCACGGTGACTTCCAAGAGACCCAGTACTTC. Its protein product is CASSHGDFQETQYF.

This clonotype came up a few times. The V gene is TRBV5-1, the J gene TRBJ2-1; D remains unclear. The CDR3 has 15 residues. The germline CDR1 and CDR2 sequences are SGHRS and YFSETQ. Trimming removed 2 bases from V and 9 bases from J, with 18 bases in between. CDR3: CASSFLPGLGIEQFF. For the CDR3, the DNA is TGCGCCAGCAGCTTTCTTCCAGGATTGGGGATTGAGCAGTTCTTC. Full variable domain (outside the CDR3, taken from reference TRBV5-1 and TRBJ2-1): KAGVTQTPRYLIKTRGQQVTLSCSPISGHRSVSWYQQTPGQGLQFLFEYFSETQRNKGNFPGRFSGRQFSNSRSEMNVSTLELGDSALYLCASSFLPGLGIEQFFGPGTRLTVL.

The chain joins TRBV24-1 to TRBJ2-7, with a tentative D call TRBD2 (6 bases). The CDR3 totals 13 residues. Germline values: CDR1 KGHDR, CDR2 SFDVKD. The CDR3 region has the DNA TGTGCCACCAGTGCTGGGGACTCCCACGAGCAGTACGTC. Encoded protein: CATSAGDSHEQYV.

CDR3 DNA sequence: TGTGCCACCGGCCAATCCGGGGATGAGCAGTTCTTC. This codes for CATGQSGDEQFF. V usage is TRBV24-1 and J usage is TRBJ2-5; D is perhaps TRBD2 (5 bases). The last part of the DNA fits TRBJ2-1 better; the J call may be wrong. Germline values: CDR1 KGHDR, CDR2 SFDVKD. CDR3 length: 12 residues.

The rearrangement joins TRBV7-9 to TRBJ2-5; no clear D. V was cut by 2 bases and J by 4 bases, with 11 bases left in between. The length of the CDR3 is 14 residues. CDR1 and CDR2 from the germline V gene are SEHNR and FQNEAQ (reference sequence). The CDR3 region has the DNA TGTGCCAGCAGCTTATCAAGGTCCCGAGAGACCCAGTACTTC. As protein: CASSLSRSRETQYF. The variable domain in full, completed from reference TRBV7-9 and TRBJ2-5, reads DTGVSQNPRHKITKRGQNVTFRCDPISEHNRLYWYRQTLGQGPEFLTYFQNEAQLEKSRLLSDRFSAERPKGSFSTLEIQRTEQGDSAMYLCASSLSRSRETQYFGPGTRLLVL.

The genes are TRBV7-2 and TRBJ2-7; TRBD2 agrees at 11 bases. The trim removed 3 bases at V and 1 base at J, leaving 5 bases unmatched. The CDR3 has 16 amino acids. Germline values: CDR1 SGHTA, CDR2 FQGNSA. Here the CDR3 reads CASSFRGLAASYEQYF. DNA of the CDR3: TGTGCCAGCAGCTTCCGGGGACTAGCGGCTTCCTACGAGCAGTACTTC.

This clonotype was seen more than once but under ten times. The V call is TRBV19, the J call TRBJ2-3; the D gene is possibly TRBD2 (6 bases). CDR1 is LNHDA and CDR2 is SQIVND in the germline V gene (reference sequence). The CDR3 sequence is 15 residues long. V lost 5 bases and J lost 3, with 15 bases in between. The CDR3 nucleotides are TGTGCCAGTAGTCCCCTAGCGTCAAGGACAGATACGCAGTATTTT. The encoded protein is CASSPLASRTDTQYF.

This clonotype has at least ten counts. The V gene is TRBV12-3 or TRBV12-4, the J gene TRBJ1-2; D is possibly TRBD1 (5 bases). There are 15 residues in the CDR3. Deletions cut 4 bases from V and 4 bases from J, with 16 bases between. CDR3 DNA: TGTGCCAGCAGTTCAGGGAACAGCGTTTTCTATGGCTACACCTTC. This codes for CASSSGNSVFYGYTF.

This clonotype has a handful of counts. In DNA form, the CDR3 reads TGTGCCAGCAGTGAAACAGGCGACAATGAGCAGTTCTTC. Translated, it gives CASSETGDNEQFF. The rearrangement links TRBV25-1 to TRBJ2-7; TRBD1 is a possible D gene (5 bases). The DNA end lines up better with TRBJ2-1; the J call may be wrong. The CDR3 loop spans 13 amino acids. Germline V gives CDR1 MGHDK, CDR2 SYGVNS.

This clonotype was observed a handful of times. The chain is built from TRBV5-6 and TRBJ2-1; TRBD2 matches at 7 bases. Germline CDR1 is SGHDT and CDR2 is YYEEEE. The CDR3 contains 16 residues. With V trimmed by 2 bases and J by 2 bases, 7 bases remained unmatched. The CDR3 loop reads CASSFLAGVPYNEQFF. The CDR3 nucleotides read TGTGCCAGCAGCTTTTTGGCGGGAGTCCCCTACAATGAGCAGTTCTTC.